These 8 T cell receptor beta chains share one sample of origin, sequenced in a study of cytomegalovirus exposure and HLA in healthy donors. The table came from immunoSEQ multiplex PCR; TCRdb's copy has only in-frame clones and leaves some out. The sample consists of about 160,000 clones, 85% to 90% of them appearing once. The sequenced sample consisted of PBMCs. These receptors were taken from a man in his late teens or twenties in good health and CMV-seronegative.

The chain is built from TRBV30 and TRBJ2-3, with TRBD2 as a possible D gene (5 bases). V lost 4 bases to trimming and J lost 3 bases, with 11 bases between them. The CDR3 is 13 residues long. Germline V CDR1 and CDR2: GTSNPN, SVGIG (reference sequence). The CDR3 is CAWTGMGTDTQYF. The CDR3 DNA reads TGTGCCTGGACCGGGATGGGGACAGATACGCAGTATTTT.

The chain recombines TRBV7-9 with TRBJ1-1; D not certain. CDR1 SEHNR and CDR2 FQNEAQ come from the germline V gene (reference sequence). The CDR3 loop spans 15 amino acids. V was trimmed by 1 base and J by 0 bases, leaving 9 bases between them. CDR3 in DNA: TGTGCCAGCAGCTTAGTTAGCGGACTGAACACTGAAGCTTTCTTT. It translates to CASSLVSGLNTEAFF.

This clone was observed a single time. The chain carries TRBV4-1 and TRBJ2-5; D might be TRBD1 (5 bases). This CDR3 contains 15 residues. V lost 0 bases, J lost 4 bases, and 12 bases lay in between. Germline-derived CDR1 and CDR2 are MGHRA and YSYEKL. The CDR3 coding sequence is TGCGCCAGCAGCCAAGATTTGGGCAGGGCAGAGACCCAGTACTTC. Amino acid sequence: CASSQDLGRAETQYF.

This clone turned up a few times. This rearrangement joins TRBV19 to TRBJ2-7; TRBD2 might be the D (7 bases). There are 17 residues in the CDR3. The V gene's germline CDR1 is LNHDA and CDR2 SQIVND (reference sequence). Between the trimmed V and J ends, which lost 3 bases and 6 bases, there was a span of 24 bases. The CDR3: CASSMGSGGLGGREQYF. CDR3 DNA sequence: TGTGCCAGTAGTATGGGTTCGGGGGGCCTCGGAGGGCGCGAGCAGTACTTC. Filled out from reference TRBV19 and TRBJ2-7, the complete variable domain reads DGGITQSPKYLFRKEGQNVTLSCEQNLNHDAMYWYRQDPGQGLRLIYYSQIVNDFQKGDIAEGYSVSREKKESFPLTVTSAQKNPTAFYLCASSMGSGGLGGREQYFGPGTRLTVT.

The J gene is TRBJ2-4, the V gene TRBV29-1; D is perhaps TRBD2 (6 bases). The germline V gene has CDR1 SQVTM and CDR2 ANQGSEA. The CDR3 extends over 13 amino acids. The V end lost 6 bases, the J end lost 0 bases, and 9 bases lay between the germline ends. The CDR3 loop is CSVGSLAKNIQYF. CDR3 bases: TGCAGCGTCGGGAGTTTAGCCAAAAACATTCAGTACTTC.

This chain uses TRBV27 with TRBJ2-6; D is unresolved. Germline loops: CDR1 MNHEY, CDR2 SMNVEV (reference sequence). The CDR3 runs to 21 residues. The germline V and J ends were trimmed by 7 bases and 0 bases, with 28 bases remaining between them. The CDR3: CASTTNRQSYSTDSGANVLTF. DNA of the CDR3: TGTGCCAGCACAACGAACCGCCAATCCTACAGTACCGACTCTGGGGCCAACGTCCTGACTTTC. Variable domain in full (rest from reference TRBV27 and TRBJ2-6): EAQVTQNPRYLITVTGKKLTVTCSQNMNHEYMSWYRQDPGLGLRQIYYSMNVEVTDKGDVPEGYKVSRKEKRNFPLILESPSPNQTSLYFCASTTNRQSYSTDSGANVLTFGAGSRLTVL.

As to this clone: The junction departs from the called germline gene at one end, perhaps through a read error. This chain connects TRBV7-7 to TRBJ2-2; D is unclear. The CDR3 runs to 15 residues. Germline loops: CDR1 SSHAT, CDR2 FNYEAQ (reference sequence). CDR3 residues: CASSLLRPLTGELFF. CDR3 DNA sequence: TGTGCTAGCAGCTTATTGCGGCCGCTCACCGGGGAGCTGTTTTTT.

The chain joins TRBV13 to TRBJ2-6; 8 bases agree with TRBD1. This CDR3 has 16 amino acids. Per germline, CDR1 PRHDT and CDR2 FYEKMQ (reference sequence). Trimming took 5 bases from V and 2 from J; bases not matched to a gene: 5. CDR3 protein: CASSLVRGPGANVLTF. The CDR3 bases are TGTGCCAGCAGCCTCGTCAGGGGGCCTGGGGCCAACGTCCTGACTTTC.